These 10 T cell receptor beta chains originate from one sample sequenced in a study of cytomegalovirus exposure and HLA in healthy donors. With 60 Vbeta and 13 Jbeta primers, the PCR was carried out. Libraries were prepared by immunoSEQ multiplex PCR; TCRdb keeps only in-frame clonotypes and omits some of them. The data show about 180,000 clones, about two thirds seen once. The sequencing sample was made of PBMCs. Receptor source: a human donor in good health.

This clone was seen a single time. This rearrangement joins TRBV5-1 to TRBJ2-7, with D tentatively TRBD2 (7 bases). Germline V gene data show CDR1 as SGHRS and CDR2 as YFSETQ. V was pared by 3 bases and J by 4 bases, with 20 bases between. CDR3 length: 16 amino acids. The CDR3 here is CASSSSGGRGVYEQYF. CDR3 nucleotide sequence: TGCGCCAGCAGCTCCTCGGGGGGCAGGGGCGTGTACGAGCAGTACTTC.

The table lists this clone with a few counts. The chain uses TRBV7-6 and TRBJ1-4; D is unclear. CDR3 length: 14 amino acids. Germline values: CDR1 SGHVS, CDR2 FNYEAQ. V was pared by 3 bases and J by 4 bases, with 9 bases between. The CDR3 region is CASSFSGVNEKLFF. DNA of the CDR3: TGTGCCAGCAGCTTTTCCGGGGTTAATGAAAAACTGTTTTTT. The variable domain in full, with the rest retrieved from reference TRBV7-6 and TRBJ1-4, is GAGVSQSPRYKVTKRGQDVALRCDPISGHVSLYWYRQALGQGPEFLTYFNYEAQQDKSGLPNDRFSAERPEGSISTLTIQRTEQRDSAMYRCASSFSGVNEKLFFGSGTQLSVL.

The chain's CDR3 is CAWSVGSGDTEAFF. In nucleotides, the CDR3 is TGTGCCTGGAGTGTAGGGTCCGGGGACACTGAAGCTTTCTTT. This chain uses TRBV30 with TRBJ1-1; no clear D gene. In germline, CDR1 is GTSNPN, CDR2 SVGIG (reference sequence). CDR3 size: 14 residues. Trimming took off 0 bases at V and 3 bases at J, with 11 bases between the two ends.

This rearrangement joins TRBV9 to TRBJ2-1; D perhaps matches TRBD2 (6 bases). The germline CDR1 and CDR2 sequences are SGDLS and YYNGEE. The CDR3 runs to 15 residues. Trimming cost V 3 bases and J 9 bases, with 19 bases left between them. The CDR3 region is CASSALLGGVPEQFF. The CDR3 DNA is TGTGCCAGCAGCGCCCTGCTTGGCGGGGTCCCTGAGCAGTTCTTC.

The gene calls are TRBV5-5 and TRBJ1-5; 9 bases are a match to TRBD1. CDR1 is SGHKS and CDR2 is YYEKEE in the germline V gene (reference sequence). The CDR3 has 16 residues. V was clipped by 4 bases and J by 2 bases; unmatched bases: 7. CDR3 DNA: TGTGCCAGCAGCCGGACAGGGGTTTGGCGCAATCAGCCCCAGCATTTT. This sequence encodes CASSRTGVWRNQPQHF.

The genes are TRBV19 and TRBJ2-5; 8 bases map to TRBD1. The germline V gene has CDR1 LNHDA and CDR2 SQIVND (reference sequence). Germline trimming cut 5 bases from V and 2 bases from J; bases unmatched to any gene: 7. The CDR3 extends over 15 amino acids. The chain's CDR3 is CASSPEDRAQETQYF. For the CDR3, the DNA is TGTGCCAGTAGTCCCGAGGACAGGGCGCAAGAGACCCAGTACTTC.

V usage is TRBV6-5 and J usage is TRBJ2-7; 7 nucleotides align to TRBD2. This CDR3 has 15 amino acids. From germline, CDR1 is MNHEY and CDR2 SVGAGI. Trimming took 6 bases from V and 0 from J; bases not matched to a gene: 8. The CDR3 sequence: CASSPPGGSSYEQYF. The DNA for the CDR3 is TGTGCCAGCAGCCCCCCGGGCGGGAGCTCCTACGAGCAGTACTTC.

V usage is TRBV18 and J usage is TRBJ2-7; D is possibly TRBD1 (6 bases). With 2 bases removed from V and 7 bases from J, the gap between germline ends came to 12 bases. Germline CDR1 reads KGHSH; CDR2 reads LQKENI. The CDR3 covers 13 residues. Here the CDR3 DNA reads TGTGCCAGCTCACCATTGGCAGGGGAGGAGCAGTACTTC. It encodes CASSPLAGEEQYF.

V gene TRBV11-2 combines with J gene TRBJ1-2; TRBD1 aligns across 7 bases. Germline CDR1 is SGHAT and CDR2 is FQNNGV. V was clipped by 5 bases and J by 7 bases; unmatched bases: 4. The CDR3 sequence is 12 residues long. The CDR3 here is CASSTQGRGYTF. Written as DNA, the CDR3 is TGTGCCAGCAGCACACAGGGGCGTGGCTACACCTTC.

This clone appeared a few times. The V and J genes are TRBV7-2 and TRBJ2-3, with TRBD1 matching 11 bases. The V segment lost 4 bases and the J segment 3 bases; nucleotides outside the gene matches: 3. Germline V gene data show CDR1 as SGHTA and CDR2 as FQGNSA. The CDR3 spans 15 residues. The CDR3 sequence is CASSYGQGATDTQYF. The CDR3 coding sequence is TGTGCCAGCAGCTACGGACAGGGGGCAACAGATACGCAGTATTTT.